The source of this TCR beta chain is a study of T cell responses to AZD1222 COVID-19 vaccine. Findings of the study overall: Following two doses of AZD1222, Spike-specific TCR breadth and depth rose. Reportedly, close to half of spike-specific TCRs are directed against unmutated variant regions. After the peak T cell response, and only then, were repertoires sampled. Clonal diversity was possibly underestimated; the donors were predominantly white British and more often female.

Germline CDR1 reads SNHLY; CDR2 reads FYNNEI. The V and J ends lost 4 bases and 4 bases, in that order; junction bases with no gene match: 4. This CDR3 contains 16 residues. A word on this clone: What it binds is not known.

Method: immunoSEQ multiplex PCR; TCRdb's copy keeps in-frame clones and lacks some. The sample includes about 120,000 clones, roughly 91% seen only once; the top ten take approximately 12%. The sequencing here drew on peripheral blood, taken on day 0 of MenACWY control vaccination. The rearrangement uses TRBV2 and TRBJ2-3; TRBD2 agrees at 14 bases. This TCR derives from an adult in good health. The CDR3 is CASSGTSGRRADTQYF. CDR3 in DNA: TGTGCCAGCAGTGGGACTAGCGGGAGGCGGGCAGATACGCAGTATTTT.